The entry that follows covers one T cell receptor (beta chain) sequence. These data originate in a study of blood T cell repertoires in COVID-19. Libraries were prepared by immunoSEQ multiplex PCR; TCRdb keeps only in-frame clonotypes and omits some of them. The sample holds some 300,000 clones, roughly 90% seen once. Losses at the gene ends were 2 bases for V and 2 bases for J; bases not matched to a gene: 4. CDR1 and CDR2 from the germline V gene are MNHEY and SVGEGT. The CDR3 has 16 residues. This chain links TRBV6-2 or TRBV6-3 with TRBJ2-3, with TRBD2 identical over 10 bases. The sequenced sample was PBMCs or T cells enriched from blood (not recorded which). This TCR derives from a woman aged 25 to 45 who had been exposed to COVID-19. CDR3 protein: CASSYERGGVTDTQYF. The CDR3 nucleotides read TGTGCCAGCAGTTACGAGCGGGGGGGCGTCACAGATACGCAGTATTTT.